The rows below give T cell receptor beta chains drawn from one sample of a study of blood T cells in healthy people across ages. TCRdb re-derived calls from the 5' RACE reads in MiXCR, one entry per CDR3 protein. The table records over a million distinct CDR3 sequences, around 59% of them present only once. Material for sequencing was blood. The source of these receptors is a man aged 18-30 years in good health. Both conserved end residues are part of each CDR3. Fields, in order: J gene, clone size, V gene, D gene, CDR3 DNA, CDR3 protein. The D gene is left open where the match is weak. Clone size is given for some rows only: seen once, a few or many times, or a class if the clone is expanded.

TRBJ1-5,-,TRBV27,TRBD1,TGTGCCACCAAACAGGGGGCGTTCAGCAATCAGCCCCAGCATTTT,CATKQGAFSNQPQHF
TRBJ1-6,-,TRBV2,-,TGTGCCAGCAGTCAGTTATCACCCCTCCACTTT,CASSQLSPLHF
TRBJ1-1,-,TRBV5-1,TRBD1,TGCGCCAGCAGCTTGTGGGACAGAGAGGACACTGAAGCTTTCTTT,CASSLWDREDTEAFF
TRBJ1-4,-,TRBV7-6,-,TGTGCCAGCAGCTTAGAGCCAGGGTTTAATGAAGAACTGTTTTTT,CASSLEPGFNEELFF
TRBJ2-7,few,TRBV13,TRBD2,TGTGCCAGCAGCCCGGAGGGTAGCGGGACCTACGAGCAGTACTTC,CASSPEGSGTYEQYF
TRBJ2-7,-,TRBV7-9,-,TGTGCCAGCAGCTTATTGGTGGATCCCTACGAGCAGTACTTC,CASSLLVDPYEQYF
TRBJ1-1,-,TRBV4-1,TRBD1,TGCGCCAGCAGCCAAAGGGGGCTCCAGAACACTGAAGCTTTCTTT,CASSQRGLQNTEAFF
TRBJ1-1,-,TRBV27,-,TGTGCCAGCAGTTCTAAAACCTTGAACACTGAAGCTTTCTTT,CASSSKTLNTEAFF
TRBJ2-1,-,TRBV3-1,TRBD1,TGTGCCAGCAGCCAAGACACAGGGGAGAATGAGCAGTTCTTC,CASSQDTGENEQFF
TRBJ2-3,-,TRBV5-4,TRBD2,TGTGCCACAGGCGGCCTGGCGGGAGGACCGCACACAGATACGCAGTATTTT,CATGGLAGGPHTDTQYF
TRBJ2-7,few,TRBV5-1,-,TGCGCCAGCAGCTTGGAACAGGGTCCCCACGAGCAGTACTTC,CASSLEQGPHEQYF
TRBJ2-5,-,TRBV4-3,TRBD1,TGCGCCAGCAGCCACAAGTTTGGACAGGGGCGGGAGACCCAGTACTTC,CASSHKFGQGRETQYF
TRBJ2-4,few,TRBV4-3,-,TGCGCCAGCAGCCAAGAAGCGATTCGGGGTTTGGAAAACATTCAGTACTTC,CASSQEAIRGLENIQYF
TRBJ1-4,few,TRBV4-1,-,TGCGCCAGCAGCCAAGAGGGGGGGGAAAAACTGTTTTTT,CASSQEGGEKLFF
TRBJ1-1,few,TRBV4-2,-,TGTGCCAGCAGCCAGGGCAGAACGGTGAACACTGAAGCTTTCTTT,CASSQGRTVNTEAFF
TRBJ1-2,-,TRBV4-3,-,TGCGCCAGCAGCCAAGACAGCGGGGGTGACTATGGCTACACCTTC,CASSQDSGGDYGYTF
TRBJ2-7,few,TRBV7-6,TRBD2,TGTGCCAGCAGCAGACTAGCGGGATCCTCCCACGAGCAGTACTTC,CASSRLAGSSHEQYF
TRBJ2-7,-,TRBV28,TRBD2,TGTGCCAGCATCAGGGTAGCGGGGACCTACAATGAGCAGTACTTC,CASIRVAGTYNEQYF
TRBJ2-3,-,TRBV28,TRBD2,TGTGCCAGCAGTTTAATGGCGGGGGGCTACTCTAGCACAGATACGCAGTATTTT,CASSLMAGGYSSTDTQYF
TRBJ2-7,-,TRBV7-6,TRBD1,TGTGCCAGCAGCTTGACAGGGGGCGGGGAGCAGTACTTC,CASSLTGGGEQYF
TRBJ1-5,-,TRBV20-1,-,TGCAGTGCTAGCGGACACTACAATCAGCCCCAGCATTTT,CSASGHYNQPQHF